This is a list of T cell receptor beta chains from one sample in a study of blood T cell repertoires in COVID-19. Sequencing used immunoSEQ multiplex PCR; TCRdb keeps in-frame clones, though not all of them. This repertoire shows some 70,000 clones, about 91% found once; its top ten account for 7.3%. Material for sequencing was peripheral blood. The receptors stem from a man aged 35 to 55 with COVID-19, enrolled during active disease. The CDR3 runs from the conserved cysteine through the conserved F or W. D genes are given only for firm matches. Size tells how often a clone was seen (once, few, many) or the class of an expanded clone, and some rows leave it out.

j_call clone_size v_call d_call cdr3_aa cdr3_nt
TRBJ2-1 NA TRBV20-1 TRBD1 CSASSGTGGNEQFF TGCAGTGCTAGTTCCGGGACAGGGGGCAATGAGCAGTTCTTC
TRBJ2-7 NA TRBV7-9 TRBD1 CASSPRDRHYEQYF TGTGCCAGCAGCCCCCGGGACAGACACTACGAGCAGTACTTC
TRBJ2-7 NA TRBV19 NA CASAPGHRYEQYF TGTGCCAGTGCCCCGGGACACCGCTACGAGCAGTACTTC
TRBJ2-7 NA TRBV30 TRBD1 CAWSVLGTALYEQYF TGTGCCTGGAGTGTTTTGGGGACAGCCCTCTACGAGCAGTACTTC
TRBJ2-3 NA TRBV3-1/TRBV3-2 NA CASSQAQITDTQYF TGTGCCAGCAGCCAAGCACAGATCACAGATACGCAGTATTTT
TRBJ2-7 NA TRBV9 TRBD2 CASSVDPSGDQYF TGTGCCAGCAGCGTAGATCCTAGCGGGGACCAGTACTTC
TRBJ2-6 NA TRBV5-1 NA CASSLVYGAGANVLTF TGCGCCAGCAGCTTGGTATACGGGGCTGGGGCCAACGTCCTGACTTTC
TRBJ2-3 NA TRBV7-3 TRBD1 CASSSGQATDTQYF TGTGCCAGCAGCTCTGGACAGGCCACAGATACGCAGTATTTT
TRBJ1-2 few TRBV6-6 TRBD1 CASTSDRENYGYTF TGTGCCAGCACCTCGGACAGGGAGAACTATGGCTACACCTTC
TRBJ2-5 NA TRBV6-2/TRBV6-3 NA CASSYSRKRGSGPLQETQYF TGTGCCAGCAGTTACTCGAGGAAACGAGGGTCCGGTCCCCTACAAGAGACCCAGTACTTC
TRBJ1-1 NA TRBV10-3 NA CAIRPTEMNTEAFF TGTGCCATCAGACCGACAGAGATGAACACTGAAGCTTTCTTT
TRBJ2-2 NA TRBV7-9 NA CASSYPAGNTGELFF TGTGCCAGCAGCTATCCGGCGGGAAACACCGGGGAGCTGTTTTTT
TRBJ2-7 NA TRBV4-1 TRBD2 CASSRSGLAGYYSSYEQYF TGCGCCAGCAGCCGATCCGGACTAGCGGGGTATTACAGCTCCTACGAGCAGTACTTC
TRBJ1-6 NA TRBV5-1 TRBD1 CASSAQGARDNSPLHF TGCGCCAGCAGCGCACAGGGGGCGAGGGATAATTCACCCCTCCACTTT
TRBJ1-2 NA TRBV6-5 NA CASSFVGENGYTF TGTGCCAGCAGTTTTGTAGGGGAAAATGGCTACACCTTC
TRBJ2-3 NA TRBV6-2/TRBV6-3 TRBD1 CASSKETGVTDTQYF TGTGCCAGCAGTAAAGAGACAGGGGTCACAGATACGCAGTATTTT
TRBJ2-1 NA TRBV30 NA CAWVEQADSYNEQFF TGTGCCTGGGTGGAACAGGCCGATTCCTACAATGAGCAGTTCTTC
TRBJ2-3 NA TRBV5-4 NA CASRGQNTDTQYF TGTGCCAGCAGGGGACAAAACACAGATACGCAGTATTTT
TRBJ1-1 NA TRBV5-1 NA CASSPGWSFREVAFF TGCGCCAGCAGCCCGGGTTGGTCATTCCGGGAGGTAGCTTTCTTT
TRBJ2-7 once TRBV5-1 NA CASSTLQGASYEQYF TGCGCCAGCAGCACATTACAGGGAGCCAGCTACGAGCAGTACTTC
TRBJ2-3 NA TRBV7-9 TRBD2 CASSFLAGGPLTDTQYF TGTGCCAGCAGCTTTTTAGCGGGGGGGCCCCTCACAGATACGCAGTATTTT
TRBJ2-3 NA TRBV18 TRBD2 CASSPFLWTSGGVDSTDTQYF TGTGCCAGCTCACCTTTCCTGTGGACTAGCGGGGGGGTTGATAGCACAGATACGCAGTATTTT
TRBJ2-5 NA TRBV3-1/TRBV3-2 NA CASSLTRTQYF TGTGCCAGCAGCCTTACGAGGACCCAGTACTTC
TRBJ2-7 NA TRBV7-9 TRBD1 CASSLFGTGGSEQYF TGTGCCAGCAGCTTATTTGGGACAGGGGGGAGCGAGCAGTACTTC
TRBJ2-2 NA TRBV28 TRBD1 CASSSGQGVFSTNTGELFF TGTGCCAGCAGTTCAGGACAGGGGGTATTCTCCACGAACACCGGGGAGCTGTTTTTT
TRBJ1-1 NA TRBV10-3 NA CAISAPGLPEAFF TGTGCCATCAGTGCCCCCGGTTTACCTGAAGCTTTCTTT
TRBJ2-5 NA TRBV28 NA CASSPVGGQVQETQYF TGTGCCAGCAGCCCGGTGGGAGGACAGGTCCAAGAGACCCAGTACTTC
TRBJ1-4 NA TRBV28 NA CASSGPPREKLFF TGTGCCAGCAGCGGCCCGCCTAGGGAAAAACTGTTTTTT
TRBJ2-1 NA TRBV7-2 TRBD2 CASSIRTSGGREQFF TGTGCCAGCAGCATAAGAACTAGCGGGGGACGCGAGCAGTTCTTC
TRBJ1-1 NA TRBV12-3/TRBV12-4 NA CASGRLLNTEAFF TGTGCCAGCGGGAGGTTACTGAACACTGAAGCTTTCTTT
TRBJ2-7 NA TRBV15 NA CAAGTPGPLYEQYF TGTGCCGCCGGGACACCGGGCCCTCTCTACGAGCAGTACTTC
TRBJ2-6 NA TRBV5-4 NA CASSSIGQSLSGANVLTF TGTGCCAGCAGCTCTATAGGACAGTCTCTATCTGGGGCCAACGTCCTGACTTTC
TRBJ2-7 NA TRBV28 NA CATGLGNFYEQYF TGTGCTACAGGGCTGGGGAATTTCTACGAGCAGTACTTC
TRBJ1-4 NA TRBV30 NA CAWSSPWGGAREKLFF TGTGCCTGGAGTTCGCCTTGGGGGGGGGCTCGTGAAAAACTGTTTTTT
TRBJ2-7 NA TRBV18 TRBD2 CASHLAGAAYEQYF TGTGCCAGCCACTTAGCGGGCGCCGCCTACGAGCAGTACTTC
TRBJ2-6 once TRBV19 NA CASSGTALFSGANVLTF TGTGCCAGTAGTGGTACAGCATTATTCTCTGGGGCCAACGTCCTGACTTTC
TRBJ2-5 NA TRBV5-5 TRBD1 CASSAGGVETQYF TGTGCCAGCAGCGCAGGGGGTGTAGAGACCCAGTACTTC
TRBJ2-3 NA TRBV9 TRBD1 CASSARDRAADTQYF TGTGCCAGCAGCGCCCGGGACAGGGCCGCAGATACGCAGTATTTT
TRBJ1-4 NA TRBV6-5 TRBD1 CASSLQGRTNEKLFF TGTGCCAGCTCGTTACAGGGGCGAACTAATGAAAAACTGTTTTTT
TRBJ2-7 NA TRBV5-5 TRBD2 CASLRGLDYEQYF TGTGCCAGCTTGCGGGGACTAGACTACGAGCAGTACTTC
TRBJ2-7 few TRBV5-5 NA CASSLGAPYEQYF TGTGCCAGCAGCTTGGGGGCTCCCTACGAGCAGTACTTC
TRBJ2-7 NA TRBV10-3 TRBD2 CAISESPSGASYEQYF TGTGCCATCAGTGAGTCTCCGAGCGGGGCCTCCTACGAGCAGTACTTC
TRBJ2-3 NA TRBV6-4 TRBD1 CASSDSWDSLLDTQYF TGTGCCAGCAGTGACTCATGGGACAGCCTCTTGGATACGCAGTATTTT
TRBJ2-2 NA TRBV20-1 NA CSASVAGANTGELFF TGCAGTGCTAGTGTGGCAGGGGCGAACACCGGGGAGCTGTTTTTT
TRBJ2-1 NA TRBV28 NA CASSLGQRNEQFF TGTGCCAGCAGTTTGGGGCAGCGCAATGAGCAGTTCTTC
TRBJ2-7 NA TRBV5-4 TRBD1 CASSRTGTMSYEQYF TGTGCCAGCAGCCGGACAGGGACGATGTCCTACGAGCAGTACTTC
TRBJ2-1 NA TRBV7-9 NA CASNPPRQNNEQFF TGTGCCAGCAACCCACCTAGGCAAAACAATGAGCAGTTCTTC
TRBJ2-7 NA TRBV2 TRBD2 CASRRGSGGTEQYF TGTGCCAGCCGCCGGGGTAGCGGGGGGACCGAGCAGTACTTC
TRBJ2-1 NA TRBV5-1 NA CASSLGHRNEQFF TGCGCCAGCAGCTTGGGACACCGCAATGAGCAGTTCTTC
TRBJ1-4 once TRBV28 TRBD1 CASRGASGTGREKLFF TGTGCCAGCAGGGGGGCTTCCGGGACAGGGCGGGAAAAACTGTTTTTT
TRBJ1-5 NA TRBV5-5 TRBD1 CASSLMQGANNQPQHF TGTGCCAGCAGCTTGATGCAGGGGGCGAACAATCAGCCCCAGCATTTT
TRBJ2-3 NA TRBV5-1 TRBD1 CASRPGTGDDTQYF TGCGCCAGCAGGCCCGGGACAGGGGACGATACGCAGTATTTT
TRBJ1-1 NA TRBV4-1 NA CASQGTEAFF TGCGCCAGCCAGGGTACTGAAGCTTTCTTT